These T cell receptor beta chains were read from a single sample in a study of blood T cell repertoires in COVID-19. Here immunoSEQ multiplex PCR was the method, and the copy in TCRdb shows in-frame clones only, minus some. The sample holds 90,000 to 120,000 clones, around 83% seen once. Sequencing was performed on peripheral blood. The receptors here all came from a woman older than 75 with active or convalescent COVID-19. Each CDR3 is given with its conserved first and last residue. The D gene is left open where the match is weak. Size is omitted from some rows. Given values are once, few, many or a class for expanded clones.

>TRBJ1-1|TRBD1|TRBV19|NA
TGTGCCAGTAGTACCTCGCACAGGGGGCTCGGTCGGAACACTGAAGCTTTCTTT
CASSTSHRGLGRNTEAFF
>TRBJ1-6|TRBD1|TRBV7-8|NA
TGTGCCAGCAGCTTCCTCCAGGGGGATAATTCACCCCTCCACTTT
CASSFLQGDNSPLHF
>TRBJ1-1|TRBD1|TRBV4-3|NA
TGCGCCAGCAGCCAAGATCTGACAGGGGGCAAGAACACTGAAGCTTTCTTT
CASSQDLTGGKNTEAFF
>TRBJ2-2|NA|TRBV7-9|NA
TGTGCCAGCAGCCCCAGGGTAGCGAACACCGGGGAGCTGTTTTTT
CASSPRVANTGELFF
>TRBJ2-5|NA|TRBV28|NA
TGTGCCAGCAGTCCTCGGGAGACCCAGTACTTC
CASSPRETQYF
>TRBJ1-4|NA|TRBV27|few
TGTGCCAGCAGTTCTTGGCAGGGTGGCGAAAAACTGTTTTTT
CASSSWQGGEKLFF
>TRBJ2-7|TRBD1|TRBV7-3|NA
TGTGCCAGCAGCTTAGCGAGGGGGCCCGACTACGAGCAGTACTTC
CASSLARGPDYEQYF
>TRBJ1-3|NA|TRBV7-2|NA
TGTGCCAGCAGCCCACAGGGTCGGTCTGGAAACACCATATATTTT
CASSPQGRSGNTIYF
>TRBJ1-2|NA|TRBV7-9|NA
TGTGCCAGCGCCGCAGGGGAAAAGGGCTATGGCTACACCTTC
CASAAGEKGYGYTF
>TRBJ2-5|NA|TRBV25-1|NA
TGTGCCAGCAAAATCCCAGTCCCTCCGGAGACCCAGTACTTC
CASKIPVPPETQYF
>TRBJ1-2|TRBD1|TRBV29-1|NA
TGCAGCGTTGGACGAAAGGGGACAGGGGGAGCTAACTATGGCTACACCTTC
CSVGRKGTGGANYGYTF
>TRBJ1-4|NA|TRBV19|once
TGTGCCAGTAGTATAGCGGGAAGACTTGAAAAACTGTTTTTT
CASSIAGRLEKLFF
>TRBJ1-1|NA|TRBV11-2|NA
TGTGCCAGCAGCTCCCAGGGTGGGCCTTTCTTT
CASSSQGGPFF
>TRBJ1-1|NA|TRBV10-3|NA
TGTGCCATCAGTGAGACCACAGGGCGAAACACTGAAGCTTTCTTT
CAISETTGRNTEAFF
>TRBJ2-7|TRBD2|TRBV7-2|NA
TGTGCCAGCAGCGAATCGGGCGGGAGCATGTACGAGCAGTACTTC
CASSESGGSMYEQYF
>TRBJ1-2|NA|TRBV18|NA
TGTGCCAGCAACTACGGACAGTCAACAAACTATGGCTACACCTTC
CASNYGQSTNYGYTF